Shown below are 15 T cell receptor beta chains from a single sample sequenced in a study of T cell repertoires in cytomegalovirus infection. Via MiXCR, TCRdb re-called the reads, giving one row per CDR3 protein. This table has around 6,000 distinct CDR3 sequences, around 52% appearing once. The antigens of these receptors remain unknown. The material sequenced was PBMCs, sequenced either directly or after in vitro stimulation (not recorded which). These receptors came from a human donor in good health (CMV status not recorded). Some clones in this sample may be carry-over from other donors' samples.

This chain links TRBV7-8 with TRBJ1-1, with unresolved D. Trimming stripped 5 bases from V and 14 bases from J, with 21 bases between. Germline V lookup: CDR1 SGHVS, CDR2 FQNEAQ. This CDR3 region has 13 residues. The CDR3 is CASSPGWNTELFF. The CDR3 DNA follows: TGTGCCAGCAGCCCCGGGTGGAACACTGAATTATTCTTT.

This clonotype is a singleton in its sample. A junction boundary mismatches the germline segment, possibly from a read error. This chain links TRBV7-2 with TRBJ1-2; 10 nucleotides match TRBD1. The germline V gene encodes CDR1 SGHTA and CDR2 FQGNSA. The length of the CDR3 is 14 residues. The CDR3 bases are TGTGCCAGCATCTCGACAGGGGGCCACTATGGCTACCCCTTC. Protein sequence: CASISTGGHYGYPF.

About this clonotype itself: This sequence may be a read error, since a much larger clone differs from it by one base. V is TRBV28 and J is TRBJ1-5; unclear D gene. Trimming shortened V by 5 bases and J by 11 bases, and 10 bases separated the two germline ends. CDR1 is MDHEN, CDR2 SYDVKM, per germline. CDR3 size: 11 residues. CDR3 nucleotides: TGTGCCAGCAGTGCGTCCCGGACCCAGCATTTT. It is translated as CASSASRTQHF. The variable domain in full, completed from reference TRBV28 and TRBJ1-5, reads DVKVTQSSRYLVKRTGEKVFLECVQDMDHENMFWYRQDPGLGLRLIYFSYDVKMKEKGDIPEGYSVSREKKERFSLILESASTNQTSMYLCASSASRTQHFGDGTRLSIL.

The CDR3 spells CASSQVLRGRTGELFF. CDR3 bases: TGCGCCAGCAGCCAAGTCTTGCGGGGGCGGACCGGGGAGCTGTTTTTT. The chain recombines TRBV4-1 with TRBJ2-2; tentative D call: TRBD2 (7 bases). This CDR3 is built from 16 residues. Germline CDR1 reads MGHRA; CDR2 reads YSYEKL. V lost 1 base, J lost 5 bases, and 14 bases lay in between.

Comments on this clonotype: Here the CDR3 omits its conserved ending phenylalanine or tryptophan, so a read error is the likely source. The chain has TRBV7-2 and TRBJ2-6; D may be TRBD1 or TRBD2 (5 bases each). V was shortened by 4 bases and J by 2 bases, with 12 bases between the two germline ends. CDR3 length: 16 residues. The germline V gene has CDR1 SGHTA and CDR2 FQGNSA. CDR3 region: CASSSGPATGANVLTL. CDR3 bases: TGTGCCAGCAGCTCGGGACCGGCCACTGGGGCCAACGTCCTGACTCTC.

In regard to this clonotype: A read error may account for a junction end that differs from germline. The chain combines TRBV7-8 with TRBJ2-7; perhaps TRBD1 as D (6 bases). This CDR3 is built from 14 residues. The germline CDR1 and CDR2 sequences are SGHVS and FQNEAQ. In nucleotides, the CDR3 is TGTTCCAGCAGCTGGGACACCCCTGGCTACTATCAGTACTTC. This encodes CSSSWDTPGYYQYF.

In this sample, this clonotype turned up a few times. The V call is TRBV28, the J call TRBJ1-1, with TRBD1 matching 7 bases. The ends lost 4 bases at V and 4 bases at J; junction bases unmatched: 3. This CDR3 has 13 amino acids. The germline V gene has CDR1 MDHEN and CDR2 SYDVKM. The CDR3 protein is CASSYRGFTEAFF. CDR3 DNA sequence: TGTGCCAGCAGTTACAGGGGCTTCACTGAAGCTTTCTTT.

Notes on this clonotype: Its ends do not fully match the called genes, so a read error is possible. The CDR3 bases are TGTGCAATCACTCCCACCCAACTAGACTACGCGCAGGACTTC. Amino acid sequence: CAITPTQLDYAQDF. V is TRBV28 and J is TRBJ2-7; tentative D call: TRBD2 (5 bases). The CDR3 has 14 amino acids. Germline CDR1 MDHEN, CDR2 SYDVKM.

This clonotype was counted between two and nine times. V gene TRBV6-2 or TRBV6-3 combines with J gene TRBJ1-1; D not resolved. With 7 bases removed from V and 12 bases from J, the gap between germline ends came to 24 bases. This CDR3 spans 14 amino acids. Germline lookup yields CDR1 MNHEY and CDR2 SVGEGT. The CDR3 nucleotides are TGTGCCAGCATTTCCCCAGAACCGAACACGGAATCTTTCTTT. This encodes CASISPEPNTESFF.

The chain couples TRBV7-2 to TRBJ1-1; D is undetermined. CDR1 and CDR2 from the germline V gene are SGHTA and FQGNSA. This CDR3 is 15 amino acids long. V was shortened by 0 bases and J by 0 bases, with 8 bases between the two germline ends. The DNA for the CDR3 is TGTGCCAGCAGCTTAGCTCCGGGGTTGAACACTGAAGCTTTCTTT. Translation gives CASSLAPGLNTEAFF.

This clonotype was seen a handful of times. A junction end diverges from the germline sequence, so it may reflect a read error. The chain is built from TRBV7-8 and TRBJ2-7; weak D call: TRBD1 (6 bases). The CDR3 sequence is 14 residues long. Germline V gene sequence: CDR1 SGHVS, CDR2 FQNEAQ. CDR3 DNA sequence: TGTGCCAGCAGCAGGGACAACCCTGGCGACGATCAGTACTTC. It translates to CASSRDNPGDDQYF.

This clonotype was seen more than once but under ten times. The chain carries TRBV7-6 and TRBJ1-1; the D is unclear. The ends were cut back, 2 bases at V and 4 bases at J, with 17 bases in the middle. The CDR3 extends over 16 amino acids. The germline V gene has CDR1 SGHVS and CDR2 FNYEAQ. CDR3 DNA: TGTGCCAGCAGCTTAAAAGTTTTCGGAGGGAGCACTGAAGCTTTCTTT. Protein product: CASSLKVFGGSTEAFF.

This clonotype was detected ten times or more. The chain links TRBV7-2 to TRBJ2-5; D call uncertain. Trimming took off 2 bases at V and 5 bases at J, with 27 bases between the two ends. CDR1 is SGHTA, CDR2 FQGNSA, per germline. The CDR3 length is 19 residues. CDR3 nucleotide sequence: TGTGCCAGCAGCTTAAGAGGAGCTATCTTGAGACCCGAAGGGGAGACCCAGTACTTC. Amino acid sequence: CASSLRGAILRPEGETQYF.

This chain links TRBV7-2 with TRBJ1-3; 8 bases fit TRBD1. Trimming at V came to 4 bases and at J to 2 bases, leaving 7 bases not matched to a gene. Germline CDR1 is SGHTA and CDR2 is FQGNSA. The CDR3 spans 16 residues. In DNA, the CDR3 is TGTGCCAGCAGCTCCAGACAGGGGAGGACTGGAAACACCATATATTTT. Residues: CASSSRQGRTGNTIYF. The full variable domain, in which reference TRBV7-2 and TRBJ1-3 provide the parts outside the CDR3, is GAGVSQSPSNKVTEKGKDVELRCDPISGHTALYWYRQSLGQGLEFLIYFQGNSAPDKSGLPSDRFSAERTGGSVSTLTIQRTQQEDSAVYLCASSSRQGRTGNTIYFGEGSWLTVV.

CDR3 coding DNA: TGTGCCAGCAGTTATGGTCGGGGATTTTCTGAAGCTTTCTTT. It specifies CASSYGRGFSEAFF. The chain has TRBV6-8 and TRBJ1-1, with unresolved D. CDR1 and CDR2 from the germline V gene are MNHGY and SAAAGT. V was pared by 3 bases and J by 6 bases, with 14 bases between. This CDR3 has 14 residues.